At least ten counts were recorded for the clone carrying this T cell receptor (beta chain). Its antigen is currently unknown. Unmatched junction bases numbered 12, after V lost 3 bases and J lost 7 bases. The CDR3 is 16 residues long. Germline-derived CDR1 and CDR2 are SGHRS and YFSETQ. After 5'RACE with constant-segment primers, TCR alpha and TCR beta cDNA libraries carrying sample barcodes and UMIs were obtained. MiXCR, applied by TCRdb to the 5' RACE reads, yields one record per CDR3 protein. This sample has around 470,000 distinct CDR3 sequences, with approximately 20% found just once. This entry belongs to a study of T-cell memory formation after mild COVID-19. Study outcomes and limitations: Clones that contracted from day 15 to 85 were balanced CD4/CD8, while later expanders leaned CD4+. Cross-reactive memory apparently joined, as some responding clones appeared in pre-infection memory.

The origin of this receptor is an adult woman who had mild COVID-19 (a few samples of this study predate the infection). Cell type and time point are not known. The rearrangement links TRBV5-1 to TRBJ2-1, with 8 bases that match TRBD1. What was sequenced was PBMCs or a T cell subset sorted from them (not recorded which). The CDR3 protein is CASSSWTGHSENEQFF. The CDR3 DNA reads as TGCGCCAGCAGCTCCTGGACAGGGCATTCTGAAAATGAGCAGTTCTTC.